A selection of T cell receptor beta chains follows, all from one sample in a study of T cell responses to AZD1222 COVID-19 vaccine. TCRdb keeps only in-frame clones here, not all; method: immunoSEQ multiplex PCR. This sample yields 65,000 to 80,000 clones, of which around 82% are seen a single time; about 1.3% belongs to the top ten. The material sequenced was peripheral blood, taken 28 days after the second AZD1222 dose. The receptors here all came from an adult who received the AZD1222 COVID-19 vaccine. The CDR3 runs from the conserved cysteine through the conserved F or W. Fields, in order: J gene, V gene, CDR3 protein.

TRBJ2-5 TRBV12-3/TRBV12-4 CASSLREFGTQYF
TRBJ1-2 TRBV4-2 CASSQAGEGYGYTF
TRBJ2-2 TRBV28 CASTPVGDRTGELFF
TRBJ1-3 TRBV5-1 CASTPTGFSGNTIYF
TRBJ2-1 TRBV7-3 CASTTGAGDNEQFF
TRBJ2-2 TRBV7-9 CASSLYHPGAGELFF
TRBJ1-1 TRBV28 CASSSAGRGAEAFF
TRBJ2-3 TRBV5-1 CASSYGTSGFGDTQYF
TRBJ1-5 TRBV19 CASSIIEGRNQPQHF
TRBJ2-1 TRBV7-2 CASTTGTAFEQFF
TRBJ2-3 TRBV9 CASSVGGSTSTDTQYF
TRBJ1-5 TRBV7-8 CASSFGVLGDGQPQHF
TRBJ2-2 TRBV6-5 CASSSGTVNTGELFF
TRBJ2-1 TRBV10-3 CAITQGTSYNEQFF
TRBJ1-2 TRBV12-3/TRBV12-4 CASTRPLDGYTF
TRBJ2-6 TRBV28 CASSPSRQVGANVLTF
TRBJ2-1 TRBV28 CASSLYSLRVSSYNEQFF
TRBJ1-6 TRBV4-2 CASSQEVGAGSPLHF
TRBJ2-1 TRBV5-1 CASSFPGPYNEQFF
TRBJ1-6 TRBV28 CASSAQGSSYNSPLHF
TRBJ1-2 TRBV2 CASSEGGPGGYGYTF
TRBJ2-5 TRBV18 CASSPTLAGEQETQYF
TRBJ2-1 TRBV28 CASRATGLAGTSSYNEQFF
TRBJ2-1 TRBV4-2 CASSQYYTASYNEQFF
TRBJ1-1 TRBV5-5 CASKQIPVSMNTEAFF
TRBJ2-5 TRBV7-2 CASSLSKRSQYF
TRBJ1-6 TRBV6-5 CASSRLKDSPLHF
TRBJ1-3 TRBV5-1 CASSLWGTGNTIYF
TRBJ1-2 TRBV6-6 CASAAAGGYTF
TRBJ2-1 TRBV4-2 CASSQIAGGADEQFF
TRBJ2-7 TRBV5-1 CASSLRQGANYEQYF
TRBJ1-1 TRBV15 CATSRGGRKDTEAFF
TRBJ1-1 TRBV9 CASSFTVNTEAFF
TRBJ1-2 TRBV11-2 CASSHMRGGDGHGYTF
TRBJ1-1 TRBV6-1 CASSVVLGRAMNTEAFF
TRBJ2-4 TRBV5-5 CASSLGLLEDIQYF
TRBJ2-2 TRBV18 CASSPMTPGQGTGELFF
TRBJ1-1 TRBV20-1 CSARSEKAFF
TRBJ1-5 TRBV4-2 CASSQDGGAEQPQHF
TRBJ2-4 TRBV3-1/TRBV3-2 CASSQEGGGRVIQYF
TRBJ1-5 TRBV27 CASSLSVGYNQPQHF
TRBJ2-1 TRBV29-1 CSGEGSSYNEQFF
TRBJ2-1 TRBV5-4 CASSLPQLAGGGEQFF
TRBJ2-7 TRBV7-9 CASSLMTTGGTEQYF
TRBJ2-3 TRBV28 CASTPNRAGGPADTQYF
TRBJ2-1 TRBV7-9 CASSLGLNEQFF
TRBJ1-4 TRBV7-8 CASSPGQARSLWEKLFF
TRBJ2-1 TRBV15 CATSRDIDRGAEQFF
TRBJ1-1 TRBV5-4 CASGSSVNTEAFF
TRBJ2-2 TRBV6-2/TRBV6-3 CASSYSKSVTGELFF
TRBJ2-2 TRBV10-3 CAISEVVSGRAANTGELFF
TRBJ1-5 TRBV19 CASSISGGNQPQHF
TRBJ1-2 TRBV6-1 CASSEWTEANYGYTF
TRBJ1-3 TRBV4-1 CASSQVDYGASSGNTIYF
TRBJ1-4 TRBV10-3 CAISASDRETNEKLFF
TRBJ1-1 TRBV12-5 CASGLDGEAFF
TRBJ2-1 TRBV7-2 CASSPFPEQFF
TRBJ2-2 TRBV9 CASSVGSGTGELFF